The sequence of this TCR beta chain was determined in a study of CD8+CD57+ T cells in acquired aplastic anemia. Study results and limitations: Over 25 shared CD8+ CDR3s appeared highly expressed within patients' immunodominant clones.

CDR1 SGHRS and CDR2 YFSETQ come from the germline V gene. Trimming shortened V by 2 bases and J by 8 bases, and 20 bases separated the two germline ends. This CDR3 spans 16 amino acids. Patients sequenced had flow cytometry evidence of CD8+CD57+ cell expansion. Patients had not yet gotten any therapy when their blood was taken for sampling. CDR3 and TCR beta VDJ profiling relied on a genomic DNA template. TCRdb reanalysed the reads using MiXCR and keeps one entry per CDR3 protein. Found here are more than 250,000 distinct CDR3 sequences, approximately 82% of them singletons; the top ten hold 35% to 50%. Note on this clonotype: Its matching antigen is unknown.

The origin of this receptor is a human donor with aplastic anemia. The gene calls are TRBV5-1 and TRBJ2-1; D may be TRBD2 (6 bases). The sequenced sample was sorted CD4+, CD8+, or CD8+CD57+ T cells (not recorded which) from PBMCs. CDR3 DNA sequence: TGCGCCAGCAGCTTTGAAAGACGCGGGCCTAGCGATGAGCAGTTCTTC. It specifies CASSFERRGPSDEQFF.